Listed below are T cell receptor beta chains from one sample, sequenced in a study of T cell repertoires in cytomegalovirus infection. Each CDR3 protein is one row after TCRdb ran MiXCR on the reads. The sample includes 600,000 to 800,000 distinct CDR3 sequences, 24% of them seen just once. The specimen was CD8+ T cells from PBMCs. The origin of the receptors is a human donor in good health (CMV status not recorded). Some clones in this sample may be carry-over from other donors' samples. Each CDR3 is given with its conserved first and last residue. D genes are given only for firm matches. Rows may omit the clone size; those that give it use once, few, many or a size class.

>few|NA|TRBV7-9|TRBJ1-6
TGTGCCAGCAGCACGGACAGCAATTCACCCCTCCACTTT
CASSTDSNSPLHF
>many|NA|TRBV7-6|TRBJ1-3
TGTGCCAGCAGTGGAGGAAACACCATATATTTT
CASSGGNTIYF
>few|NA|TRBV19|TRBJ2-3
TGTGCCAGTAGTATTGAGGACCGCACAGATACGCAGTATTTT
CASSIEDRTDTQYF
>few|NA|TRBV7-9|TRBJ2-1
TGTGCCAGCAGCCCTGACAATACCTACAATGAGCAGTTCTTC
CASSPDNTYNEQFF
>few|NA|TRBV10-3|TRBJ2-1
TGTGCCATCAGTGAGTCGTTTGTGGGTTCCTACAATGAGCAGTTCTTC
CAISESFVGSYNEQFF
>few|NA|TRBV28|TRBJ1-5
TGTGCCAGCAGTGCCCGGACGGTCAAAGTGGGGCCCCAGCATTTT
CASSARTVKVGPQHF
>NA|TRBD2|TRBV2|TRBJ2-5
TGTGCCAGCAGTTCCCCTAGCGGTCAAGAGACCCAGTACTTC
CASSSPSGQETQYF
>NA|NA|TRBV20-1|TRBJ2-6
TGCAGTGCCAGGGCAGGGGCAGAACCGACTGGGGCCAACGTCCTGACTTTC
CSARAGAEPTGANVLTF
>NA|TRBD1|TRBV12-3/TRBV12-4|TRBJ2-2
TGTGCCAGCACCGGACAGGGGGAAAGAGACACCGGGGAGCTGTTTTTT
CASTGQGERDTGELFF
>few|NA|TRBV2|TRBJ2-1
TGTGCCAGCAGAGGATGGGACTCCGGCTACAATGAGCAGTTCTTC
CASRGWDSGYNEQFF
>NA|NA|TRBV18|TRBJ2-5
TGTGCCAGCTCACCACCTGGCAGGGGTTCGGAGACCCAGTACTTC
CASSPPGRGSETQYF
>many|NA|TRBV7-9|TRBJ1-1
TGTGCCAGCAGCTCCCCGGACCAGGCTGAAGCTTTCTTT
CASSSPDQAEAFF
>NA|NA|TRBV12-3/TRBV12-4|TRBJ1-2
TGTGCCAGCAGTCCGAGTCCGGACTATGGCTACACCTTC
CASSPSPDYGYTF
>NA|NA|TRBV10-3|TRBJ2-2
TGTGCCATCAGGTCAGGTGGGACATCGAACACCGGGGAGCTGTTTTTT
CAIRSGGTSNTGELFF
>many|NA|TRBV7-2|TRBJ2-5
TGTGCCAGCAGCCCATCCCAAGAGACCCAGTACTTC
CASSPSQETQYF
>NA|TRBD1|TRBV5-1|TRBJ2-1
TGCGCCAGCAGCTTCAGGACAGGGGAGGGCTACAATGAGCAGTTCTTC
CASSFRTGEGYNEQFF
>few|NA|TRBV7-9|TRBJ2-7
TGTGCCAGCAGCTTCGTTCGACCCCCCTACGAGCAGTACTTC
CASSFVRPPYEQYF
>NA|NA|TRBV29-1|TRBJ2-7
TGCAGCGTTTCTACAGCTAACTCCTACGAGCAGTACTTC
CSVSTANSYEQYF
>many|NA|TRBV6-1|TRBJ1-2
TGTGCCAGCAGTGCAGGGCCTTGGGGCTACACCTTC
CASSAGPWGYTF
>few|TRBD2|TRBV4-2|TRBJ2-1
TGTGCCAGCAGCCAAGATCCCCCTCTAGGCGCGGGGGTTAGCGATGAGCAGTTCTTC
CASSQDPPLGAGVSDEQFF
>NA|NA|TRBV6-1|TRBJ1-5
TGTGCCAGCACGTGGGACAGCAATCAGCCCCAGCATTTT
CASTWDSNQPQHF
>many|NA|TRBV28|TRBJ1-4
TGTGCCAGCAGTCCCCTGACAGAAGCAACTAATGAAAAACTGTTTTTT
CASSPLTEATNEKLFF
>NA|TRBD2|TRBV29-1|TRBJ2-1
TGCAGCGGGTTGCGACTAGCGGGCAACAATGAGCAGTTCTTC
CSGLRLAGNNEQFF
>NA|TRBD1|TRBV29-1|TRBJ2-3
TGCAGCGTAGAGAAGGGACAGGGGTCCGATACGCAGTATTTT
CSVEKGQGSDTQYF
>NA|NA|TRBV28|TRBJ1-6
TGTGCCAGCAGTTTCCAGGGGATTACACATTCACCCCTCCACTTT
CASSFQGITHSPLHF
>many|NA|TRBV28|TRBJ1-3
TGTGCCAGCAGTTTATTGCTGAGGGGGGACTCTGGAAACACCATATATTTT
CASSLLLRGDSGNTIYF
>many|NA|TRBV7-9|TRBJ2-5
TGTGCCAGCAGCCCAGAAACCTGGATCGGCCAAGAGACCCAGTACTTC
CASSPETWIGQETQYF
>few|TRBD2|TRBV14|TRBJ2-3
TGTGCCAGCAGCCCCCGGGGAGCGGGGCGAGTAGATACGCAGTATTTT
CASSPRGAGRVDTQYF
>NA|TRBD2|TRBV7-7|TRBJ2-3
TGTGCTAGCAGCTTAGGGGGGGGACTAGCGACAGATACGCAGTATTTT
CASSLGGGLATDTQYF
>few|TRBD1|TRBV7-9|TRBJ1-4
TGTGCCAGCAGCTTAAAGGGGGCTCGGGAAAAACTGTTTTTT
CASSLKGAREKLFF
>many|NA|TRBV7-6|TRBJ2-1
TGTGCCAGCAGCTTAGCTTGGGGGATGAACAATGAGCAGTTCTTC
CASSLAWGMNNEQFF
>few|NA|TRBV10-3|TRBJ2-3
TGTGCCATCAGTGATCCGGGGGAGTTAGATACGCAGTATTTT
CAISDPGELDTQYF
>few|NA|TRBV14|TRBJ2-3
TGTGCCAGCAGCTCCACTGGGGGGCCAGATACGCAGTATTTT
CASSSTGGPDTQYF
>NA|NA|TRBV6-5|TRBJ1-5
TGTGCCAGCAGTTACTCGAAAGTGGACCGTAGCGGACAAGGAAACTACAATCAGCCCCAGCATTTT
CASSYSKVDRSGQGNYNQPQHF
>NA|NA|TRBV19|TRBJ2-3
TGTGCCAGTAGCTGGACAGCTAGCACAGATACGCAGTATTTT
CASSWTASTDTQYF
>NA|TRBD1|TRBV13|TRBJ2-7
TGTGCCAGCAGCTTAGCGACAGGGACCTACGAGCAGTACTTC
CASSLATGTYEQYF
>few|NA|TRBV6-6|TRBJ1-1
TGTGCCAGCACCTTGGGGTGGATGAACACTGAAGCTTTCTTT
CASTLGWMNTEAFF
>few|TRBD1|TRBV28|TRBJ2-7
TGTGCCAGCAGTTCACAAGACAGGGCGCGTGGGTACGAGCAGTACTTC
CASSSQDRARGYEQYF
>NA|NA|TRBV7-2|TRBJ2-7
TGTGCCAGCAGCCGTGCAGGGGGGACCTACGAGCAGTACTTC
CASSRAGGTYEQYF
>many|NA|TRBV7-8|TRBJ2-3
TGTGCCAGCAGCTTCCCGGATAGACGCACAGATACGCAGTATTTT
CASSFPDRRTDTQYF
>few|NA|TRBV7-9|TRBJ1-5
TGTGCCAGCACGGCGGGCAATCAGCCCCAGCATTTT
CASTAGNQPQHF
>NA|NA|TRBV5-5|TRBJ1-2
TGTGCCAGCAGCTTCCGGGACGCCAATGTGGGAGGCTACACCTTC
CASSFRDANVGGYTF
>many|NA|TRBV10-3|TRBJ2-1
TGTGCCATCAGTGAGGCCCAGGGGTCCGATGAGCAGTTCTTC
CAISEAQGSDEQFF
>NA|NA|TRBV11-1|TRBJ2-7
TGTGCCAGCAGTCTGGACACCTCCGAGCAGTACTTC
CASSLDTSEQYF
>many|NA|TRBV25-1|TRBJ1-5
TGTGCCAGCAGTGACCGGGACCGAACACGGGCCCAGCATTTT
CASSDRDRTRAQHF
>NA|NA|TRBV20-1|TRBJ2-2
TGCAGTGCTAGTACCCCCTTGTCATGGGGGACCGGGGAGCTGTTTTTT
CSASTPLSWGTGELFF
>NA|NA|TRBV25-1|TRBJ1-5
TGTGCCAGCGTAAATCCCGGACAGAAAGAGTATAGCAATCAGCCCCAGCATTTT
CASVNPGQKEYSNQPQHF
>few|TRBD2|TRBV18|TRBJ2-1
TGTGCCAGCTCAACTGGGACTAGCGTGCCCTACAATGAGCAGTTCTTC
CASSTGTSVPYNEQFF
>NA|TRBD2|TRBV6-2/TRBV6-3|TRBJ2-1
TGTGCCAGCTGGGGGGGGGATGAGCAGTTCTTC
CASWGGDEQFF
>few|NA|TRBV27|TRBJ1-2
TGTGCCAGCAGTCCCTTTGGAGGGGATAACTATGGCTACACCTTC
CASSPFGGDNYGYTF
>NA|NA|TRBV27|TRBJ1-1
TGTGCCAGCAGTTTATATGGACAGATGGAAGCTTTCTTT
CASSLYGQMEAFF
>NA|TRBD2|TRBV20-1|TRBJ2-1
TGCAGTGCTAGAGATCTAACTAGCGGGATACTTAATGAGCAGTTCTTC
CSARDLTSGILNEQFF
>NA|NA|TRBV4-2|TRBJ1-1
TGTGCCAGCAGCCAATCGTCGACAGTGGGTTATGAAGCTTTCTTT
CASSQSSTVGYEAFF
>NA|NA|TRBV6-6|TRBJ2-5
TGTGCCAGCAGTTACCTCAACCGACAGCAAGAGACCCAGTACTTC
CASSYLNRQQETQYF
>NA|NA|TRBV6-5|TRBJ2-3
TGTGCCAGCAGTTTCGGGGTACGGGAACCCACAGATACGCAGTATTTT
CASSFGVREPTDTQYF
>few|TRBD1|TRBV12-3/TRBV12-4|TRBJ1-2
TGTGCCAGCACCCGACTGGGGACAGGAGAGGGCTACACCTTC
CASTRLGTGEGYTF
>NA|NA|TRBV6-1|TRBJ2-3
TGTGCCAACAGTCCCCTAAACAGGGGGACTAGCAGCACAGATACGCAGTATTTT
CANSPLNRGTSSTDTQYF
>many|TRBD1|TRBV7-2|TRBJ1-2
TGTGCCAGCAGCTTAGTGGGACAGGTCCCCATCTATGGCTACACCTTC
CASSLVGQVPIYGYTF
>many|NA|TRBV6-5|TRBJ1-2
TGTGCCAGCAGTTACTCCGAAGGGGCGGGCTATGGCTACACCTTC
CASSYSEGAGYGYTF